This T cell receptor beta chain was documented in a study of PD-1 blockade in classical Hodgkin lymphoma. Study in general: Patients in the cohort were put on intravenous nivolumab, 3 mg/kg every 2 weeks.

Relapses following autologous stem cell transplantation were seen in all patients, with brentuximab vedotin exposure varying. The study's findings and limits: CD4+ but not CD8+ TCR diversity rose significantly by C4D1.

About this clone: What it binds is unknown.

TCRdb's copy holds only in-frame clones and misses some; the assay was immunoSEQ multiplex PCR. The data contain almost 85,000 clones, roughly nine tenths of them singletons. The CDR3 loop spans 13 amino acids. In germline, CDR1 is MNHEY, CDR2 SVGAGI. Trimming removed 0 bases at V and 6 bases at J, with 9 bases between. Sample: peripheral blood mononuclear cells (PBMCs), taken at baseline. V gene TRBV6-5 combines with J gene TRBJ2-7; D remains unclear. The sequence was obtained from a human donor with classical Hodgkin lymphoma. The CDR3 sequence is CASSYSGVAEQYF. In DNA form, the CDR3 reads TGTGCCAGCAGTTACTCAGGCGTAGCCGAGCAGTACTTC.